These 17 T cell receptor beta chains were sequenced from one sample in a study of blood T cell repertoires in COVID-19. TCRdb's table, derived via immunoSEQ multiplex PCR, lists solely in-frame clones and lacks some. In the table there are about 150,000 clones, 80% to 85% of which are singletons. Sequencing used peripheral blood. The receptors were gathered from a human donor in a cohort sampled during active COVID-19.

The chain has TRBV12-3 or TRBV12-4 and TRBJ2-3; D may be TRBD1 (5 bases). Trimming cost V 6 bases and J 3 bases, with 10 bases left between them. The CDR3 runs to 13 residues. The CDR3 bases are TGTGCCAGCAGAATTACAGGTACAGATACGCAGTATTTT. It specifies CASRITGTDTQYF.

This clone has a handful of counts. This sequence joins TRBV10-1 and TRBJ2-4; 7 bases map to TRBD1. V was clipped by 8 bases and J by 0 bases; unmatched bases: 10. Germline loops: CDR1 WNHNN, CDR2 SYGVQD (reference sequence). The CDR3 length is 16 residues. The CDR3 is CASPLRDSPAKNIQYF. The CDR3 DNA reads TGCGCCAGCCCCCTCCGGGACAGTCCAGCCAAAAACATTCAGTACTTC.

This clone was counted many times. Other DNA variants within this sample encode the same CDR3. The V and J genes are TRBV7-2 and TRBJ1-1; 7 bases align to TRBD1. The V gene's germline CDR1 is SGHTA and CDR2 FQGNSA. The CDR3 has 13 residues. Trimming removed 6 bases from V and 2 bases from J; junction bases left unmatched: 3. The DNA of the CDR3 is TGTGCCAGCAGTTCAGGGGGTAACACTGAAGCTTTCTTT. Encoded protein: CASSSGGNTEAFF.

This clone was found a few times. The chain joins TRBV7-2 to TRBJ2-1; 11 positions agree with TRBD2. J gave up 5 bases and V 5 bases, and 8 bases lay outside the gene matches. This CDR3 is 16 amino acids long. Germline V gene data show CDR1 as SGHTA and CDR2 as FQGNSA. The CDR3 DNA reads as TGTGCCAGCAGCCCCAGGAGACTAGCGGGGCACAATGAGCAGTTCTTC. Residues: CASSPRRLAGHNEQFF.

The rearrangement links TRBV10-2 to TRBJ2-4; TRBD1 matches 8 bases. This CDR3 region has 13 residues. Germline V gene data show CDR1 as WSHSY and CDR2 as SAAADI. J was trimmed by 8 bases and V by 8 bases; bases with no gene match: 8. The DNA of the CDR3 is TGCGCCAGCGAAGCAGGGGGCGGAGACATTCAGTACTTC. Its protein is CASEAGGGDIQYF.

The chain is built from TRBV12-5 and TRBJ2-6; 7 bases are a match to TRBD1. In germline, CDR1 is LGHNT, CDR2 FRNRAP. Losses at the gene ends were 4 bases for V and 0 bases for J; bases not matched to a gene: 9. The CDR3 has 18 residues. The DNA for the CDR3 is TGTGCTAGTGGTTCCGGGGACAGACCGAGCTCTGGGGCCAACGTCCTGACTTTC. Translated: CASGSGDRPSSGANVLTF.

This chain uses TRBV15 with TRBJ1-5, with a weak D call TRBD1 (6 bases). The CDR3 totals 15 residues. Germline V gene lookup returns CDR1 LNHNV and CDR2 YYDKDF (reference sequence). V dropped 5 bases and J dropped 2 bases, with 13 bases sitting between them. For the CDR3, the DNA is TGTGCCACCAGCGCAGGGACATTCCGCAATCAGCCCCAGCATTTT. Translated, it gives CATSAGTFRNQPQHF.

The chain carries TRBV7-8 and TRBJ2-7, with 7 nucleotides matching TRBD1. The junction had 5 bases not matched to a gene; V was cut back by 4 bases and J by 2 bases. The CDR3 length is 14 residues. Germline V lookup: CDR1 SGHVS, CDR2 FQNEAQ. CDR3 in amino acids: CASSSRQGPYEQYF. CDR3 coding DNA: TGTGCCAGCAGCTCGCGACAGGGCCCCTACGAGCAGTACTTC.

The chain carries TRBV28 and TRBJ1-4; 7 bases are shared with TRBD1. The CDR3 is made up of 12 amino acids. V shed 10 bases, J shed 7 bases, and the junction held 6 bases outside the gene matches. Germline V gene data show CDR1 as MDHEN and CDR2 as SYDVKM. The CDR3 nucleotides read TGTGCCACCCGGACAGGACGTGAAAAACTGTTTTTT. This encodes CATRTGREKLFF.

The chain joins TRBV11-2 to TRBJ2-7, with 8 bases fitting TRBD2. Germline loops: CDR1 SGHAT, CDR2 FQNNGV. V trimming: 1 base; J trimming: 1 base; junction bases outside the gene matches: 3. The length of the CDR3 is 15 residues. This chain's CDR3 is CASSLGGGGSYEQYF. Written as DNA, the CDR3 is TGTGCCAGCAGCTTAGGAGGCGGGGGGTCCTACGAGCAGTACTTC.

This chain connects TRBV27 to TRBJ1-4; 8 bases are shared with TRBD1. Germline loops: CDR1 MNHEY, CDR2 SMNVEV (reference sequence). This CDR3 has 15 amino acids. After removal of 5 bases from V and 6 bases from J, the junction contained 8 bases not matched to a gene. The DNA for the CDR3 is TGTGCCAGCAGTAACCAAGGACAGGGTGATGAAAAACTGTTTTTT. Encoded protein: CASSNQGQGDEKLFF.

The chain employs TRBV18 and TRBJ1-4; 7 positions agree with TRBD1. Trimming took 4 bases from V and 8 from J; bases not matched to a gene: 4. CDR3 length equals 13 residues. The V gene's germline CDR1 is KGHSH and CDR2 LQKENI. CDR3 DNA: TGTGCCAGCTCACGGGACAGTAACGAAAAACTGTTTTTT. Residues: CASSRDSNEKLFF.

The CDR3 DNA reads as TGTGCCAGCAGCCCGCGGGGGGGCACAGATACGCAGTATTTT. Amino acids: CASSPRGGTDTQYF. This rearrangement joins TRBV9 to TRBJ2-3, with 8 bases lining up with TRBD2. The V gene's germline CDR1 is SGDLS and CDR2 YYNGEE. This CDR3 comprises 14 residues. After removal of 4 bases from V and 1 base from J, the junction contained 2 bases not matched to a gene.

The V and J genes are TRBV9 and TRBJ1-6, with 7 bases aligning to TRBD1. The CDR3 extends over 18 amino acids. The V gene end was trimmed by 0 bases and the J gene end by 2 bases; junction bases not matched to a gene: 8. The germline V gene has CDR1 SGDLS and CDR2 YYNGEE. The CDR3 sequence: CASSVEPGQFTYNSPLHF. The CDR3 DNA follows: TGTGCCAGCAGCGTAGAGCCGGGACAGTTCACCTATAATTCACCCCTCCACTTT.

This chain uses TRBV30 with TRBJ2-7, with D possibly TRBD2 on 5 matching bases. The CDR3 consists of 13 residues. Trimming removed 0 bases from V and 7 bases from J, with 13 bases in between. The germline CDR1 and CDR2 sequences are GTSNPN and SVGIG (reference sequence). The CDR3 region is CAWSVRFRGEQYF. CDR3 coding DNA: TGTGCCTGGAGTGTAAGGTTCCGGGGTGAGCAGTACTTC.

The chain recombines TRBV12-3 or TRBV12-4 with TRBJ2-7; weak D call: TRBD1 (6 bases). Trimming took off 2 bases at V and 3 bases at J, with 8 bases between the two ends. The CDR3 consists of 13 residues. The CDR3 nucleotides are TGTGCCAGCAGTTTAAGAGGGGGCTACGAGCAGTACTTC. It specifies CASSLRGGYEQYF.

V is TRBV25-1 and J is TRBJ1-1; a weak D match, TRBD1 (6 bases). The CDR3 loop spans 15 amino acids. The germline V and J ends were trimmed by 4 bases and 0 bases, with 12 bases remaining between them. CDR1 is MGHDK, CDR2 SYGVNS, per germline. For the CDR3, the DNA is TGTGCCAGCAGTGCCTCGGACAGCCTGAACACTGAAGCTTTCTTT. Its translation: CASSASDSLNTEAFF.